Presented here are 26 T cell receptor beta chains from one specimen sequenced in a study of PD-1 blockade in classical Hodgkin lymphoma. The time point denotes: newly diagnosed, previously untreated cHL patient sample. TCRdb's copy holds only in-frame clones and misses some; the assay was immunoSEQ multiplex PCR. The sample holds around 17,000 clones, 75% to 95% seen once. Source material: peripheral blood mononuclear cells (PBMCs). The receptor source for this set is a human donor with classical Hodgkin lymphoma.

The chain is built from TRBV15 and TRBJ2-5; D is unclear. Germline V gives CDR1 LNHNV, CDR2 YYDKDF (reference sequence). The V end was cut by 3 bases, the J end by 5 bases, with 10 bases between. The CDR3 is 13 residues long. The CDR3 is CATSSSLAETQYF. CDR3 DNA: TGTGCCACCAGCAGTTCCCTTGCGGAGACCCAGTACTTC.

The chain couples TRBV25-1 to TRBJ1-4, with 7 bases aligning to TRBD1. The germline V gene has CDR1 MGHDK and CDR2 SYGVNS. Trimming cost V 5 bases and J 8 bases; bases outside gene matches: 8. The CDR3 has 14 residues. In DNA form, the CDR3 reads TGTGCCAGCAGTTACGGTCAGGGGGAGGAAAAACTGTTTTTT. This sequence encodes CASSYGQGEEKLFF.

This rearrangement joins TRBV19 to TRBJ1-4, with D possibly TRBD1 on 5 matching bases. With 6 bases removed from V and 4 bases from J, the gap between germline ends came to 15 bases. CDR3 size: 15 residues. Looked up from germline, CDR1 is LNHDA and CDR2 is SQIVND (reference sequence). CDR3 DNA: TGTGCCAGTAGCCAGGACGGGGCCAGTAATGAAAAACTGTTTTTT. It yields the protein CASSQDGASNEKLFF.

The chain uses TRBV7-2 and TRBJ2-7; D remains unclear. This CDR3 is built from 12 residues. Between the trimmed V and J ends, which lost 5 bases and 3 bases, there was a span of 8 bases. The germline V gene has CDR1 SGHTA and CDR2 FQGNSA. In DNA, the CDR3 is TGTGCCAGCAGCCCCCGCGGCTACGAGCAGTACTTC. Protein sequence: CASSPRGYEQYF.

This clone was seen once. The chain combines TRBV7-8 with TRBJ2-5; D possibly uses TRBD1 or TRBD2 (5 bases each). The CDR3 has 16 amino acids. The germline V and J ends were trimmed by 5 bases and 1 base, with 17 bases remaining between them. Germline V gene data show CDR1 as SGHVS and CDR2 as FQNEAQ. The CDR3 sequence is CASSRRSLGTQETQYF. For the CDR3, the DNA is TGTGCCAGCAGCCGAAGGAGTTTGGGGACCCAAGAGACCCAGTACTTC. Full variable domain (outside the CDR3, taken from reference TRBV7-8 and TRBJ2-5): GAGVSQSPRYKVAKRGQDVALRCDPISGHVSLFWYQQALGQGPEFLTYFQNEAQLDKSGLPSDRFFAERPEGSVSTLKIQRTQQEDSAVYLCASSRRSLGTQETQYFGPGTRLLVL.

The V call is TRBV19, the J call TRBJ2-1, with 9 bases aligning to TRBD2. Losses at the gene ends were 6 bases for V and 8 bases for J; bases not matched to a gene: 5. Germline CDR1 and CDR2: LNHDA and SQIVND (reference sequence). The CDR3 length is 13 residues. The CDR3 loop is CASRSSGNYEQFF. The CDR3 nucleotides read TGTGCCAGTAGGTCTAGCGGGAACTATGAGCAGTTCTTC.

The V and J genes are TRBV6-6 and TRBJ1-2, with D possibly matching TRBD1 (5 bases). The V gene's germline CDR1 is MNHNY and CDR2 SVGAGI (reference sequence). The germline V and J ends were trimmed by 6 bases and 2 bases, with 13 bases remaining between them. This CDR3 spans 14 amino acids. CDR3 in DNA: TGTGCCAGCAGACCCCAAGGGGAGAACTATGGCTACACCTTC. Translating it yields CASRPQGENYGYTF.

CDR3 in DNA: TGTGCCAGCAGTGAACCCCGGGCAGGTCCCCGCTCCTACAATGAGCAGTTCTTC. Amino acids: CASSEPRAGPRSYNEQFF. The chain employs TRBV25-1 and TRBJ2-1; no firm D call. The CDR3 runs to 18 residues. Per the germline V gene, CDR1 is MGHDK and CDR2 is SYGVNS. V was trimmed by 2 bases and J by 0 bases, leaving 17 bases between them.

J is TRBJ2-1 and V is TRBV5-1, with TRBD1 matching over 10 bases. The germline V gene has CDR1 SGHRS and CDR2 YFSETQ. Germline trimming cut 5 bases from V and 0 bases from J; bases unmatched to any gene: 8. This CDR3 comprises 17 residues. CDR3 sequence (DNA): TGCGCCAGCAGGTCCGGGACAGGGGTTTTCTCCTACAATGAGCAGTTCTTC. Residues: CASRSGTGVFSYNEQFF. The whole variable domain, filled in from reference TRBV5-1 and TRBJ2-1, reads KAGVTQTPRYLIKTRGQQVTLSCSPISGHRSVSWYQQTPGQGLQFLFEYFSETQRNKGNFPGRFSGRQFSNSRSEMNVSTLELGDSALYLCASRSGTGVFSYNEQFFGPGTRLTVL.

The chain has TRBV15 and TRBJ1-2; D gene uncertain. The CDR3 contains 15 residues. CDR1 and CDR2 from the germline V gene are LNHNV and YYDKDF (reference sequence). The ends were cut back, 4 bases at V and 2 bases at J, with 14 bases in the middle. This CDR3 reads CATSKNLVLNYGYTF. Here the CDR3 DNA reads TGTGCCACCAGCAAAAACCTAGTTTTGAACTATGGCTACACCTTC.

The chain employs TRBV14 and TRBJ2-2; D is ambiguous. Trimming left V 3 bases short and J 1 base short, with 6 bases between. CDR3 length: 14 amino acids. Germline CDR1 reads SGHDN; CDR2 reads FVKESK. The DNA of the CDR3 is TGTGCCAGCAGCCAGATAGAGAACACCGGGGAGCTGTTTTTT. Its protein is CASSQIENTGELFF.

This chain connects TRBV7-6 to TRBJ2-7, with 8 bases that match TRBD1. This CDR3 region has 13 residues. The germline gives CDR1 SGHVS, CDR2 FNYEAQ. J gave up 5 bases and V 5 bases, and 5 bases lay outside the gene matches. This CDR3 is CASSRGQGNEQYF. For the CDR3, the DNA is TGTGCCAGCAGCCGCGGACAGGGCAACGAGCAGTACTTC. Using reference TRBV7-6 and TRBJ2-7 for the parts outside the CDR3, the full variable domain is GAGVSQSPRYKVTKRGQDVALRCDPISGHVSLYWYRQALGQGPEFLTYFNYEAQQDKSGLPNDRFSAERPEGSISTLTIQRTEQRDSAMYRCASSRGQGNEQYFGPGTRLTVT.

The chain has TRBV25-1 and TRBJ1-5, with 8 bases aligning to TRBD1. This CDR3 comprises 18 residues. V lost 1 base, J lost 0 bases, and 8 bases stayed unmatched. Germline V CDR1 and CDR2: MGHDK, SYGVNS. The CDR3 DNA reads as TGTGCCAGCAGTGAATCGGGGGACAGGTGGGATAGCAATCAGCCCCAGCATTTT. Protein: CASSESGDRWDSNQPQHF. Together with reference TRBV25-1 and TRBJ1-5, the CDR3 gives the full variable domain: EADIYQTPRYLVIGTGKKITLECSQTMGHDKMYWYQQDPGMELHLIHYSYGVNSTEKGDLSSESTVSRIRTEHFPLTLESARPSHTSQYLCASSESGDRWDSNQPQHFGDGTRLSIL.

The V and J genes are TRBV6-1 and TRBJ1-2; TRBD1 is a possible D gene (6 bases). The CDR3 sequence is 13 residues long. V lost 6 bases, J lost 7 bases, and 15 bases lay in between. CDR1 and CDR2 from the germline V gene are MNHNS and SASEGT. The CDR3 nucleotides read TGTGCCAGCAGGGGGCAAGGGGGGTCTGGCTACACCTTC. This sequence encodes CASRGQGGSGYTF.

V gene TRBV27 combines with J gene TRBJ1-6; 9 bases agree with TRBD1. This CDR3 has 16 amino acids. Looked up from germline, CDR1 is MNHEY and CDR2 is SMNVEV (reference sequence). Trimming cost V 5 bases and J 8 bases; bases outside gene matches: 10. The CDR3 DNA sequence: TGTGCCAGCAGTCCGCCACGGACAGGGGTTTATTCACCCCTCCACTTT. Amino acids: CASSPPRTGVYSPLHF.

The rearrangement links TRBV7-2 to TRBJ2-1; possible D gene TRBD1, 5 bases. Between the trimmed V and J ends, which lost 6 bases and 3 bases, there was a span of 9 bases. This CDR3 has 13 amino acids. CDR1 SGHTA and CDR2 FQGNSA come from the germline V gene. This chain's CDR3 is CASRQDNYNEQFF. The DNA for the CDR3 is TGTGCCAGCAGACAGGACAACTACAATGAGCAGTTCTTC.

This chain links TRBV5-1 with TRBJ1-3, with D perhaps matching TRBD1 (6 bases). The CDR3 spans 14 residues. Trimming took off 2 bases at V and 4 bases at J, with 10 bases between the two ends. Per germline, CDR1 SGHRS and CDR2 YFSETQ. The chain's CDR3 is CASSLTGQGNTIYF. The CDR3 DNA reads TGCGCCAGCAGCTTAACAGGGCAGGGAAACACCATATATTTT.

The chain uses TRBV29-1 and TRBJ2-1, with D possibly TRBD1 on 5 matching bases. Trimming cost V 7 bases and J 12 bases, with 16 bases left between them. Looked up from germline, CDR1 is SQVTM and CDR2 is ANQGSEA. The CDR3 is 11 residues long. For the CDR3, the DNA is TGCAGCGGACAGTGGGATCAAGGGCAGTTCTTC. Its translation: CSGQWDQGQFF.

The CDR3 region is CASGSEAPSYGYTF. The CDR3 DNA follows: TGTGCCAGCGGTAGTGAAGCCCCCTCCTATGGCTACACCTTC. The chain recombines TRBV28 with TRBJ1-2; D not resolved. Germline-derived CDR1 and CDR2 are MDHEN and SYDVKM. V dropped 8 bases and J dropped 4 bases, with 17 bases sitting between them. The CDR3 length is 14 residues.

This sequence joins TRBV6-6 and TRBJ2-3; TRBD2 agrees at 9 bases. This CDR3 comprises 15 residues. Per germline, CDR1 MNHNY and CDR2 SVGAGI (reference sequence). Trimming cost V 5 bases and J 2 bases; bases outside gene matches: 5. The CDR3 DNA reads TGTGCCAGCAGTAAACCTAGCGGGGCCACAGATACGCAGTATTTT. Translating gives CASSKPSGATDTQYF.

This clone was found once. This chain joins TRBV7-9 and TRBJ1-4, with TRBD1 matching over 11 bases. The CDR3 length is 16 residues. With V trimmed by 3 bases and J by 6 bases, 6 bases remained unmatched. Germline CDR1 and CDR2: SEHNR and FQNEAQ (reference sequence). This CDR3 is CASSFVPGQGDEKLFF. The CDR3 coding sequence is TGTGCCAGCAGCTTCGTCCCGGGACAGGGGGATGAAAAACTGTTTTTT. The full variable domain, its missing parts supplied by reference TRBV7-9 and TRBJ1-4, is DTGVSQNPRHKITKRGQNVTFRCDPISEHNRLYWYRQTLGQGPEFLTYFQNEAQLEKSRLLSDRFSAERPKGSFSTLEIQRTEQGDSAMYLCASSFVPGQGDEKLFFGSGTQLSVL.

This sequence joins TRBV25-1 and TRBJ1-1, with D perhaps TRBD1 (6 bases). This CDR3 is 14 amino acids long. Between the trimmed V and J ends, which lost 7 bases and 1 base, there was a span of 13 bases. Germline CDR1 is MGHDK and CDR2 is SYGVNS. The CDR3 protein is CASMDQGKNTEAFF. The CDR3 nucleotides are TGTGCCAGCATGGATCAGGGGAAGAACACTGAAGCTTTCTTT.

This clone was recorded once. The V gene is TRBV19, the J gene TRBJ2-5, with D perhaps TRBD1 (5 bases). CDR1 and CDR2 (germline): LNHDA, SQIVND (reference sequence). The CDR3 has 16 residues. V gave up 1 base and J gave up 2 bases, with 14 bases separating them. The CDR3 loop is CASSIAAGFRQETQYF. CDR3 in DNA: TGTGCCAGTAGTATAGCCGCAGGGTTCCGACAAGAGACCCAGTACTTC. Full variable domain (remainder filled in from reference TRBV19 and TRBJ2-5): DGGITQSPKYLFRKEGQNVTLSCEQNLNHDAMYWYRQDPGQGLRLIYYSQIVNDFQKGDIAEGYSVSREKKESFPLTVTSAQKNPTAFYLCASSIAAGFRQETQYFGPGTRLLVL.

The chain combines TRBV5-1 with TRBJ2-1; D is undetermined. Germline loops: CDR1 SGHRS, CDR2 YFSETQ. Trimming left V 1 base short and J 3 bases short, with 17 bases between. The length of the CDR3 is 17 residues. DNA of the CDR3: TGCGCCAGCAGCTTGTCCCAAGCAAGGAGTATCTACAATGAGCAGTTCTTC. It yields the protein CASSLSQARSIYNEQFF.

This sequence joins TRBV25-1 and TRBJ2-3; 9 positions match TRBD2. CDR1 and CDR2 (germline): MGHDK, SYGVNS. The CDR3 extends over 16 amino acids. The trim removed 2 bases at V and 4 bases at J, leaving 7 bases unmatched. The CDR3 is CASSEKSSGRADTQYF. The DNA for the CDR3 is TGTGCCAGCAGTGAAAAGAGTAGCGGGAGAGCAGATACGCAGTATTTT.

The CDR3 region has the DNA TGTGCCAGCAGCTTGGGGGCGGGAGTACGGAATGAGCAGTTCTTC. Translating it yields CASSLGAGVRNEQFF. This chain uses TRBV7-3 with TRBJ2-1; tentative D call: TRBD2 (7 bases). Germline values: CDR1 SGHTA, CDR2 FQGTGA. Deletions cut 3 bases from V and 7 bases from J, with 16 bases between. The CDR3 spans 15 residues.